In this sample, the clone carrying this TCR beta chain turned up many times. Antigen: not known. The CDR3 is 17 amino acids. Looked up from germline, CDR1 is PRHDT and CDR2 is FYEKMQ (reference sequence). V shed 0 bases and J shed 1 base, with 15 bases lying between them. The sample is drawn from a study of T cells in Graves' hyperthyroidism and ophthalmopathy. Study in general: Peripheral blood draws took place at initial diagnosis, ahead of any treatment. Study observations and caveats: Within blood appeared most thyroid clonotypes that had expanded above 0.001.

Using RNA transcripts as the source, TCR beta CDR3 regions were amplified. The study used the HTBI primer set for a first-round RT-PCR of the TCR CDR3. TCRdb re-called the multiplex PCR reads with MiXCR, one entry per CDR3 protein. Among roughly 200,000 distinct CDR3 sequences, roughly a sixth were seen once, and the ten largest hold about 56%. The clonotype was recovered from a woman aged 50 to 65 with Graves' hyperthyroidism. Sample: blood. J is TRBJ1-1 and V is TRBV13; D remains ambiguous. The DNA of the CDR3 is TGTGCCAGCAGCTTAGGCGATGTCGGACGGAGGAACACTGAAGCTTTCTTT. Amino acid sequence: CASSLGDVGRRNTEAFF.